One sample yielded the 32 T cell receptor beta chains listed below, sequenced in a study of cytomegalovirus exposure and HLA in healthy donors (dated by TCRdb to about 2017). Libraries were prepared through the immunoSEQ multiplex PCR assay. For the multiplex PCR, a mixture combining 60 forward primers for TCR Vbeta segments and 13 reverse primers for TCR Jbeta segments was used. TCRdb holds this immuneACCESS table with in-frame rearrangements only. Some clones are missing; in checked studies, unresolved V genes explain under half, and the rest has no known cause. The sample's own table lists some 55,000 clones. The ten biggest clones cover 6% to 7% of the sample. The sample taken for sequencing was PBMCs. These receptor sequences come from a middle-aged woman in good health and CMV-seronegative.

V is TRBV6-5 and J is TRBJ1-2; 8 bases agree with TRBD1. This CDR3 has 14 residues. Germline loops: CDR1 MNHEY, CDR2 SVGAGI. Trimming cost V 2 bases and J 7 bases; bases outside gene matches: 6. In DNA, the CDR3 is TGTGCCAGCAGTTACCGAGGGACAGGAGGTGGCTACACCTTC. This encodes CASSYRGTGGGYTF.

This chain uses TRBV29-1 with TRBJ2-3; no reliable D call. The CDR3 totals 13 residues. Germline V gene sequence: CDR1 SQVTM, CDR2 ANQGSEA. V lost 7 bases, J lost 2 bases, and 13 bases lay in between. This CDR3 is CSAAGVVTDTQYF. The CDR3 bases are TGCAGCGCGGCCGGAGTTGTCACAGATACGCAGTATTTT.

The rearrangement uses TRBV19 and TRBJ1-1; 7 bases match TRBD1. V shed 10 bases and J 1 base; nucleotides not matched to a gene: 6. CDR1 is LNHDA, CDR2 SQIVND, per germline (reference sequence). CDR3 length equals 13 residues. The CDR3 loop reads CATKDRPNTEAFF. CDR3 DNA sequence: TGTGCCACCAAGGACAGGCCGAACACTGAAGCTTTCTTT.

A note on this clone: One end of the junction is discordant with germline, which a read error may explain. The chain's CDR3 is CAGRGKGAGKEKLFF. The CDR3 nucleotides are TGTGCCGGGAGGGGCAAGGGGGCGGGAAAGGAAAAACTGTTTTTT. The chain carries TRBV30 and TRBJ1-4; TRBD1 matches at 7 bases. This CDR3 has 15 residues. Germline V gene lookup returns CDR1 GTSNPN and CDR2 SVGIG (reference sequence).

The V call is TRBV6-5, the J call TRBJ2-1; 8 bases are a match to TRBD1. This CDR3 contains 14 residues. The germline V gene encodes CDR1 MNHEY and CDR2 SVGAGI. With V trimmed by 4 bases and J by 4 bases, 3 bases remained unmatched. CDR3 nucleotides: TGTGCCAGCAGTTCAGGGACAGGTTACAATGAGCAGTTCTTC. It encodes CASSSGTGYNEQFF.

This chain joins TRBV7-2 and TRBJ1-2; D is possibly TRBD1 (6 bases). V was trimmed by 5 bases and J by 0 bases, leaving 10 bases between them. CDR3 size: 14 residues. Germline loops: CDR1 SGHTA, CDR2 FQGNSA. CDR3 in DNA: TGTGCCAGCAGCGCCGGGACAACTAACTATGGCTACACCTTC. Translating it yields CASSAGTTNYGYTF.

This chain's CDR3 is CASSPHSGRAETQYF. In nucleotides, the CDR3 is TGCGCCAGCAGCCCCCATAGCGGGAGGGCGGAGACCCAGTACTTC. J is TRBJ2-5 and V is TRBV5-1, with 11 bases aligning to TRBD2. Losses at the gene ends were 4 bases for V and 5 bases for J; bases not matched to a gene: 7. This CDR3 has 15 amino acids. Per germline, CDR1 SGHRS and CDR2 YFSETQ.

The chain uses TRBV7-2 and TRBJ2-2, with TRBD2 matching over 11 bases. Germline loops: CDR1 SGHTA, CDR2 FQGNSA. This CDR3 has 15 residues. J lost 6 bases, V lost 6 bases, and 6 bases had no gene match. The CDR3 DNA reads as TGTGCCAGCAGGTTACTAGCGGGGGCCCCCGGGGAGCTGTTTTTT. The encoded protein is CASRLLAGAPGELFF.

This rearrangement joins TRBV5-6 to TRBJ1-3, with a possible D match to TRBD1 (5 bases). V shed 0 bases and J shed 2 bases, with 21 bases lying between them. From germline, CDR1 is SGHDT and CDR2 YYEEEE. The CDR3 runs to 19 residues. The CDR3 region is CASSLVGNETGDPGNTIYF. The CDR3 bases are TGTGCCAGCAGCTTGGTGGGGAATGAAACAGGAGACCCTGGAAACACCATATATTTT.

The chain combines TRBV5-1 with TRBJ1-4, with D unclear. Germline assignment: CDR1 SGHRS and CDR2 YFSETQ. The germline V and J ends were trimmed by 4 bases and 6 bases, with 16 bases remaining between them. There are 15 residues in the CDR3. The CDR3 loop is CASSINPGNDEKLFF. Here the CDR3 DNA reads TGCGCCAGCAGCATTAACCCAGGCAACGATGAAAAACTGTTTTTT.

On this clone itself: This sample includes further DNA sequences coding for the same CDR3. This chain connects TRBV30 to TRBJ1-6; maybe TRBD1 (6 bases). Per germline, CDR1 GTSNPN and CDR2 SVGIG (reference sequence). V was cut by 3 bases and J by 5 bases, with 14 bases left in between. This CDR3 has 15 amino acids. DNA for the CDR3: TGTGCCTGGAGCCCGATCGGGGGGCATAATTCACCCCTCCACTTT. It codes for CAWSPIGGHNSPLHF.

This sequence joins TRBV5-4 and TRBJ1-2; 7 bases are shared with TRBD1. This CDR3 region has 16 residues. V was clipped by 4 bases and J by 0 bases; unmatched bases: 9. Germline CDR1 is SGHNT and CDR2 is YYREEE (reference sequence). The CDR3 spells CASSPGTEVSNYGYTF. CDR3 nucleotides: TGTGCCAGCAGCCCCGGGACAGAAGTATCTAACTATGGCTACACCTTC.

V is TRBV18 and J is TRBJ2-3; 9 bases are shared with TRBD1. CDR1 KGHSH and CDR2 LQKENI come from the germline V gene. The CDR3 covers 15 residues. Germline trimming cut 4 bases from V and 9 bases from J; bases unmatched to any gene: 11. CDR3 bases: TGTGCCAGCTCACGCCCCGGACAGGGGCCCCACACGCAGTATTTT. Amino acid sequence: CASSRPGQGPHTQYF.

This sequence joins TRBV11-3 and TRBJ2-2; TRBD2 aligns across 13 bases. This CDR3 spans 16 amino acids. Germline trimming cut 5 bases from V and 5 bases from J; bases unmatched to any gene: 5. Germline V CDR1 and CDR2: SGHNT, YENEEA. In DNA form, the CDR3 reads TGTGCCAGCAGCCAGGGACTAGCGGGGTATACCGGGGAGCTGTTTTTT. Its protein is CASSQGLAGYTGELFF.

The gene calls are TRBV13 and TRBJ1-2; 8 nucleotides line up with TRBD1. The CDR3 loop spans 15 amino acids. Germline CDR1 reads PRHDT; CDR2 reads FYEKMQ (reference sequence). Trimming at V came to 3 bases and at J to 8 bases, leaving 11 bases not matched to a gene. The DNA of the CDR3 is TGTGCCAGCAGCTTGAGACAGGGGCCTGGCTTCGGCTACACCTTC. Protein product: CASSLRQGPGFGYTF. The whole variable domain, filled in from reference TRBV13 and TRBJ1-2, reads AAGVIQSPRHLIKEKRETATLKCYPIPRHDTVYWYQQGPGQDPQFLISFYEKMQSDKGSIPDRFSAQQFSDYHSELNMSSLELGDSALYFCASSLRQGPGFGYTFGSGTRLTVV.

The genes are TRBV5-1 and TRBJ2-4; tentative D call: TRBD2 (6 bases). Deletions cut 4 bases from V and 8 bases from J, with 13 bases between. CDR1 is SGHRS and CDR2 is YFSETQ in the germline V gene. The CDR3 consists of 13 residues. The CDR3 DNA follows: TGCGCCAGCAGCGTGCGGGATGGAGACATTCAGTACTTC. It encodes CASSVRDGDIQYF.

This chain links TRBV6-6 with TRBJ1-2, with 7 bases aligning to TRBD1. CDR3 length equals 12 residues. The germline CDR1 and CDR2 sequences are MNHNY and SVGAGI (reference sequence). Trimming at V came to 6 bases and at J to 6 bases, leaving 4 bases not matched to a gene. CDR3 in DNA: TGTGCCAGCAGCCCGACAGGGAATGGCTACACCTTC. Amino acid sequence: CASSPTGNGYTF.

The rearrangement uses TRBV28 and TRBJ1-5; no definite D call. The germline V gene encodes CDR1 MDHEN and CDR2 SYDVKM. This CDR3 comprises 14 residues. Trimming took 5 bases from V and 2 from J, leaving 10 bases between them. CDR3 loop: CASSPRLGNQPQHF. Here the CDR3 DNA reads TGTGCCAGCAGTCCTCGACTCGGCAATCAGCCCCAGCATTTT.

The chain is built from TRBV2 and TRBJ1-3; 7 positions agree with TRBD1. The germline V gene has CDR1 SNHLY and CDR2 FYNNEI. With 8 bases clipped from V and 0 bases from J, the junction kept 7 bases outside the gene matches. The CDR3 loop spans 15 amino acids. CDR3 sequence reads: CASGSRGSSGNTIYF. In DNA, the CDR3 is TGTGCCAGCGGGAGCAGGGGGAGCTCTGGAAACACCATATATTTT.

The chain recombines TRBV28 with TRBJ1-2; 8 bases fit TRBD1. Germline trimming cut 2 bases from V and 3 bases from J; bases unmatched to any gene: 5. Germline values: CDR1 MDHEN, CDR2 SYDVKM. The CDR3 is made up of 15 amino acids. For the CDR3, the DNA is TGTGCCAGCAGTTTACCCCCGACAGGGGACTATGGCTACACCTTC. Its translation: CASSLPPTGDYGYTF.

This rearrangement joins TRBV7-2 to TRBJ2-3, with TRBD1 as a possible D gene (5 bases). The CDR3 runs 14 residues. Germline CDR1 reads SGHTA; CDR2 reads FQGNSA. The V end lost 2 bases, the J end lost 2 bases, and 8 bases lay between the germline ends. CDR3 bases: TGTGCCAGCAGCTTACGACAGATCACAGATACGCAGTATTTT. This sequence encodes CASSLRQITDTQYF.

The CDR3 region has the DNA TGTGCCAGCAGCGTAAGGGGGCTCCAAGAGACCCAGTACTTC. Its protein is CASSVRGLQETQYF. The chain combines TRBV9 with TRBJ2-5; 7 positions match TRBD1. Germline V gives CDR1 SGDLS, CDR2 YYNGEE. CDR3 length: 14 amino acids. The V and J ends lost 1 base and 1 base, in that order; junction bases with no gene match: 1.

This chain links TRBV7-8 with TRBJ2-7; D gene ambiguous. The CDR3 runs to 12 residues. CDR1 SGHVS and CDR2 FQNEAQ come from the germline V gene. V was clipped by 0 bases and J by 5 bases, with 5 bases between them. The CDR3 bases are TGTGCCAGCAGCTTAGCGCGGAACGAGCAGTACTTC. Translated: CASSLARNEQYF.

The V call is TRBV10-3, the J call TRBJ2-7; tentative D call: TRBD2 (6 bases). The CDR3 length is 19 residues. Germline V gives CDR1 ENHRY, CDR2 SYGVKD. Trimming removed 5 bases at V and 3 bases at J, with 29 bases between. CDR3 sequence (DNA): TGTGCCATCAGTTCGCGGACGGACGGACTCACGACGGGAGTCTACGAGCAGTACTTC. Protein: CAISSRTDGLTTGVYEQYF.

The chain carries TRBV5-1 and TRBJ2-3, with 7 bases identical to TRBD2. After removal of 4 bases from V and 6 bases from J, the junction contained 11 bases not matched to a gene. Germline V lookup: CDR1 SGHRS, CDR2 YFSETQ. The CDR3 contains 15 residues. The CDR3 DNA reads TGCGCCAGCAGCAGGGGCGGGGGACCCCAGGATACGCAGTATTTT. Translation gives CASSRGGGPQDTQYF.

J is TRBJ2-3 and V is TRBV30, with 7 bases fitting TRBD2. Looked up from germline, CDR1 is GTSNPN and CDR2 is SVGIG (reference sequence). V gave up 5 bases and J gave up 3 bases; unmatched junction bases: 14. The CDR3 is 16 amino acids. DNA of the CDR3: TGTGCCTGGGGAGGTAGCGGGCTCCCTAGTACAGATACGCAGTATTTT. This translates into CAWGGSGLPSTDTQYF.

This chain connects TRBV4-3 to TRBJ1-2, with D uncertain. The germline CDR1 and CDR2 sequences are LGHNA and YSLEER. Trimming took 0 bases from V and 7 from J, leaving 15 bases between them. The CDR3 is made up of 15 amino acids. The CDR3 DNA is TGCGCCAGCAGCCAAGAACTTGGCAGACGGGGTGGCTACACCTTC. Its translation is CASSQELGRRGGYTF.

The genes are TRBV10-3 and TRBJ1-1; 8 bases are a match to TRBD1. The junction had 6 bases not matched to a gene; V was cut back by 10 bases and J by 2 bases. Germline assignment: CDR1 ENHRY and CDR2 SYGVKD. The CDR3 is 13 residues long. In nucleotides, the CDR3 is TGTGCCACCACCGGGACAGGTAACACTGAAGCTTTCTTT. It translates to CATTGTGNTEAFF.

The chain has TRBV6-4 and TRBJ2-2; a weak D match, TRBD1 (6 bases). Germline V gene data show CDR1 as MRHNA and CDR2 as SNTAGT. The V end was cut by 6 bases, the J end by 0 bases, with 11 bases between. The CDR3 contains 15 residues. Here the CDR3 reads CASSPGHSNTGELFF. The CDR3 DNA reads TGTGCCAGCAGCCCGGGACACTCGAACACCGGGGAGCTGTTTTTT.

This chain connects TRBV18 to TRBJ1-5, with D unclear. The CDR3 is made up of 13 amino acids. In germline, CDR1 is KGHSH, CDR2 LQKENI. Trimming took 2 bases from V and 5 from J, leaving 7 bases between them. The CDR3 sequence is CASSPGRDQPQHF. CDR3 DNA sequence: TGTGCCAGCTCACCAGGGAGGGATCAGCCCCAGCATTTT. The whole variable domain, filled in from reference TRBV18 and TRBJ1-5, reads NAGVMQNPRHLVRRRGQEARLRCSPMKGHSHVYWYRQLPEEGLKFMVYLQKENIIDESGMPKERFSAEFPKEGPSILRIQQVVRGDSAAYFCASSPGRDQPQHFGDGTRLSIL.

Of note for this clone: Other DNA sequences in the same sample also yield this CDR3. The V call is TRBV29-1, the J call TRBJ1-1; D gene unclear. V was pared by 6 bases and J by 3 bases, with 17 bases between. The CDR3 loop spans 14 amino acids. Germline assignment: CDR1 SQVTM and CDR2 ANQGSEA. CDR3 loop: CSVPAGRVHTEAFF. CDR3 bases: TGCAGCGTCCCAGCGGGAAGGGTCCACACTGAAGCTTTCTTT.

The chain links TRBV6-5 to TRBJ1-1; a possible D gene is TRBD1 (5 bases). The CDR3 totals 13 residues. Germline V gene sequence: CDR1 MNHEY, CDR2 SVGAGI. The ends were cut back, 3 bases at V and 7 bases at J, with 12 bases in the middle. The CDR3 here is CASSYRQGLEAFF. The CDR3, as DNA: TGTGCCAGCAGTTATCGGCAGGGCCTTGAAGCTTTCTTT.